These 7 T cell receptor beta chains originate from one sample sequenced in a study of blood T cell repertoires in COVID-19. This table comes from immunoSEQ multiplex PCR, and its TCRdb copy is limited to in-frame clones, with some not included. Of about 220,000 clones in the sample, less than 90% were seen once. Sequenced sample: PBMCs or T cells enriched from blood (not recorded which). The receptors derive from a woman in her thirties or forties who had recovered from COVID-19.

The gene calls are TRBV15 and TRBJ1-1; TRBD1 aligns across 7 bases. CDR1 and CDR2 from the germline V gene are LNHNV and YYDKDF (reference sequence). Losses at the gene ends were 10 bases for V and 2 bases for J; bases not matched to a gene: 7. The CDR3 has 13 residues. CDR3 amino acids: CAIAQGLNTEAFF. In nucleotides, the CDR3 is TGTGCCATCGCACAGGGGTTAAACACTGAAGCTTTCTTT. The complete variable domain, with remaining parts taken from reference TRBV15 and TRBJ1-1, reads DAMVIQNPRYQVTQFGKPVTLSCSQTLNHNVMYWYQQKSSQAPKLLFHYYDKDFNNEADTPDNFQSRRPNTSFCFLDIRSPGLGDTAMYLCAIAQGLNTEAFFGQGTRLTVV.

Worth noting for this clone: Other DNA sequences from this sample encode an identical CDR3 as well. The rearrangement uses TRBV28 and TRBJ1-2, with 8 nucleotides matching TRBD1. The ends lost 2 bases at V and 4 bases at J; junction bases unmatched: 3. CDR3 length equals 14 residues. Germline assignment: CDR1 MDHEN and CDR2 SYDVKM. The chain's CDR3 is CASSLDRGTYGYTF. The CDR3 nucleotides are TGTGCCAGCAGTTTAGACAGGGGAACCTATGGCTACACCTTC.

This clone was found a few times. The rearrangement links TRBV7-9 to TRBJ1-1, with D unresolved. V was cut by 2 bases and J by 6 bases, with 13 bases left in between. The CDR3 length is 14 residues. The germline V gene encodes CDR1 SEHNR and CDR2 FQNEAQ (reference sequence). The CDR3 DNA reads TGTGCCAGCAGCTTACTGGCGGGAGGCTCTGAAGCTTTCTTT. Its protein product is CASSLLAGGSEAFF.

This sequence joins TRBV18 and TRBJ2-1, with 13 bases fitting TRBD2. V lost 5 bases and J lost 5; bases outside the gene matches: 3. The CDR3 is 15 amino acids. Germline V lookup: CDR1 KGHSH, CDR2 LQKENI. The CDR3 nucleotides read TGTGCCAGCTCAACCGGGACTAGCGGGGACAATGAGCAGTTCTTC. Translation: CASSTGTSGDNEQFF.

The chain recombines TRBV4-2 with TRBJ1-1; a weak D match, TRBD1 (6 bases). V was clipped by 4 bases and J by 3 bases, with 21 bases between them. The germline gives CDR1 LGHNA, CDR2 YNFKEQ. This CDR3 has 17 residues. CDR3 sequence (DNA): TGTGCCAGCAGCCCCACGGGGGGCGAGGGGAAGGACACTGAAGCTTTCTTT. It codes for CASSPTGGEGKDTEAFF.

The V gene is TRBV23-1, the J gene TRBJ1-3; TRBD1 matches 9 bases. TRBV23-1 is given ORF status, its function remaining uncertain. The J segment lost 3 bases and the V segment lost 10 bases, leaving 7 bases of the junction unmatched. The CDR3 sequence is 14 residues long. Here the CDR3 DNA reads TGCGCCAAAGGGAGGGACAGGGTTGGAAACACCATATATTTT. This gives the protein CAKGRDRVGNTIYF.

The chain links TRBV5-4 to TRBJ2-3; the D gene is possibly TRBD1 (5 bases). The germline gives CDR1 SGHNT, CDR2 YYREEE (reference sequence). The CDR3 length is 13 residues. V was pared by 4 bases and J by 6 bases, with 12 bases between. As DNA, the CDR3 is TGTGCCAGCAGCCTGGGGCTCCAGGATACGCAGTATTTT. This sequence encodes CASSLGLQDTQYF.